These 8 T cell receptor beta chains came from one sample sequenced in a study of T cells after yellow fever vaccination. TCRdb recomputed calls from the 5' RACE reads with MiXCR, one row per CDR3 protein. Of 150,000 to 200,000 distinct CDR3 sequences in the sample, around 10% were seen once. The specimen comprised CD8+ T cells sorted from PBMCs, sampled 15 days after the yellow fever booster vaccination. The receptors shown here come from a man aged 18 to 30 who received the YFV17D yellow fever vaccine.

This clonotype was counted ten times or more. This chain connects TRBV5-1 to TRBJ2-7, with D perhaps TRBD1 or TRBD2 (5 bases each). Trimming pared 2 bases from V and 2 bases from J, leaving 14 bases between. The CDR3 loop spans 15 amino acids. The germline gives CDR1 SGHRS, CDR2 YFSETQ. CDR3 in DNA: TGCGCCAGCAGCTTTAGGGGACGGGTGACCTACGAGCAGTACTTC. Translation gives CASSFRGRVTYEQYF.

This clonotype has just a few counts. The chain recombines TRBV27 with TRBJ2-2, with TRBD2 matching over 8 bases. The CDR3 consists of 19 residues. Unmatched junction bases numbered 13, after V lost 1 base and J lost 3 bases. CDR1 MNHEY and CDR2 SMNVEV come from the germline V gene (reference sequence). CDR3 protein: CASSLYSGGLSQYTGELFF. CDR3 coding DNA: TGTGCCAGCAGTTTATATTCGGGGGGGCTGAGCCAATACACCGGGGAGCTGTTTTTT.

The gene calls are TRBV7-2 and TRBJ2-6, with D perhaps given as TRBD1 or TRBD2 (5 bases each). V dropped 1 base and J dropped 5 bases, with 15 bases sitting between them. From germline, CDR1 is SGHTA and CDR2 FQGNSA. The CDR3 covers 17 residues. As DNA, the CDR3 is TGTGCCAGCAGCTTAGGGGACGCAGGGATTTGGGCCAACGTCCTGACTTTC. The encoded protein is CASSLGDAGIWANVLTF.

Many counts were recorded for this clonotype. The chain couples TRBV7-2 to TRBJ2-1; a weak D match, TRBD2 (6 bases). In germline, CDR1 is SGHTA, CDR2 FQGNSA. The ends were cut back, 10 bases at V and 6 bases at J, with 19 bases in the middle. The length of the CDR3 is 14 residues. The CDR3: CATLPGLRSNEQFF. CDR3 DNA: TGTGCCACCCTTCCGGGACTGAGGTCCAATGAGCAGTTCTTC.

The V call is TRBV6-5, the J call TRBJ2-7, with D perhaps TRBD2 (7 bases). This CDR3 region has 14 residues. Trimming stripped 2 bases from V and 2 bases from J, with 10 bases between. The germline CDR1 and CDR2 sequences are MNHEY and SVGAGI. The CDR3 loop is CASSYGGGPYEQYF. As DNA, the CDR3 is TGTGCCAGCAGTTACGGCGGGGGCCCCTACGAGCAGTACTTC.

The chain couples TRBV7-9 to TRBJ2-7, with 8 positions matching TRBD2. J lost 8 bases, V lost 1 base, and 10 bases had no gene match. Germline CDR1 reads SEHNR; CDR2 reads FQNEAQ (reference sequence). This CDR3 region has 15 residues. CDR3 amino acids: CASSLVAGGREKQYF. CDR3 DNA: TGTGCCAGCAGCTTAGTGGCGGGGGGCCGGGAGAAGCAGTACTTC.

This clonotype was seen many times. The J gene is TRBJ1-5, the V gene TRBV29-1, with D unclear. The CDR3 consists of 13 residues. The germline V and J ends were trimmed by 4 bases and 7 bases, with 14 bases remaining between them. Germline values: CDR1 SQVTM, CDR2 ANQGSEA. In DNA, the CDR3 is TGCAGCGTTGGGTCAGGCGGTCTGCAGCCCCAGCATTTT. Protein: CSVGSGGLQPQHF.

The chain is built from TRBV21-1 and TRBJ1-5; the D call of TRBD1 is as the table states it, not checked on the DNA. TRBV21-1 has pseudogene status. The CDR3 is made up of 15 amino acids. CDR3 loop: CASSKREQGSQPQHF. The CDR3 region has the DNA TGTGCCAGCAGCAAAAGGGAGCAGGGCAGTCAGCCCCAGCATTTT.